One sample yielded the 3 T cell receptor beta chains listed below, sequenced in a study of T cells in tuberculosis. TCRdb keeps only in-frame clones here, not all; method: immunoSEQ multiplex PCR. The sample lists under 50,000 clones, roughly 95% occurring once. Time point defined: new active TB diagnosis, blood taken before or within 7 days of starting treatment. The sequencing here drew on PBMCs, taken at tuberculosis diagnosis. These receptors all come from an adult with tuberculosis.

The chain combines TRBV4-3 with TRBJ2-4; TRBD2 is a possible D gene (6 bases). Germline CDR1 reads LGHNA; CDR2 reads YSLEER. The CDR3 extends over 15 amino acids. The V end was cut by 0 bases, the J end by 0 bases, with 6 bases between. The CDR3 DNA reads as TGCGCCAGCAGCCAAGAGGGACTAGCCAAAAACATTCAGTACTTC. It translates to CASSQEGLAKNIQYF.

J is TRBJ1-1 and V is TRBV5-1; D may be TRBD1 (6 bases). Germline lookup yields CDR1 SGHRS and CDR2 YFSETQ. There are 13 residues in the CDR3. V dropped 4 bases and J dropped 12 bases, with 19 bases sitting between them. CDR3 sequence reads: CASSLGRSGVTFF. CDR3 in DNA: TGCGCCAGCAGCCTCGGTAGGTCAGGGGTAACTTTCTTT.

The V gene is TRBV2, the J gene TRBJ2-1, with 8 positions matching TRBD1. CDR1 is SNHLY, CDR2 FYNNEI, per germline. This CDR3 is 15 amino acids long. V gave up 1 base and J gave up 1 base; unmatched junction bases: 0. This CDR3 reads CASSEDRGSYNEQFF. The CDR3 DNA sequence: TGTGCCAGCAGTGAAGACAGGGGGTCCTACAATGAGCAGTTCTTC.